These T cell receptor beta chains were read from a single sample in a study of blood T cell repertoires in COVID-19. This table comes from immunoSEQ multiplex PCR, and its TCRdb copy is limited to in-frame clones, with some not included. This table has 140,000 or so clones, about nine tenths appearing once. The specimen was peripheral blood. The receptors derive from a woman of 80 years or more with acute or convalescent COVID-19. The CDR3 runs from the conserved cysteine through the conserved F or W. Each record gives: clone size, V gene, J gene, D gene, CDR3 protein, CDR3 DNA. The D gene is left open where the match is weak. Size tells how often a clone was seen (once, few, many) or the class of an expanded clone, and some rows leave it out.

clone_size: -
v_call: TRBV7-2
j_call: TRBJ1-2
d_call: TRBD1
cdr3_aa: CASSLVQGQGRGYTF
cdr3_nt: TGTGCCAGCAGCTTAGTCCAGGGACAGGGACGTGGCTACACCTTC

clone_size: -
v_call: TRBV10-3
j_call: TRBJ1-6
d_call: TRBD1
cdr3_aa: CAISELDRDSPLHF
cdr3_nt: TGTGCCATCAGTGAGCTGGACAGGGATTCACCCCTCCACTTT

clone_size: -
v_call: TRBV4-1
j_call: TRBJ1-4
d_call: TRBD1
cdr3_aa: CASSFRTGSDEKLFF
cdr3_nt: TGCGCCAGCAGCTTCCGGACAGGGTCGGATGAAAAACTGTTTTTT

clone_size: -
v_call: TRBV19
j_call: TRBJ1-5
d_call: -
cdr3_aa: CATNGGAYQPQHF
cdr3_nt: TGTGCCACCAATGGGGGGGCTTATCAGCCCCAGCATTTT

clone_size: -
v_call: TRBV5-1
j_call: TRBJ1-1
d_call: TRBD1
cdr3_aa: CASSIGTAGGEAFF
cdr3_nt: TGCGCCAGCAGCATCGGGACAGCTGGGGGTGAAGCTTTCTTT

clone_size: -
v_call: TRBV18
j_call: TRBJ1-1
d_call: TRBD1
cdr3_aa: CASSPSAGGMFTEAFF
cdr3_nt: TGTGCCAGCTCACCCAGTGCAGGGGGCATGTTCACTGAAGCTTTCTTT

clone_size: -
v_call: TRBV29-1
j_call: TRBJ2-7
d_call: -
cdr3_aa: CSVGDYEQYF
cdr3_nt: TGCAGCGTTGGCGACTACGAGCAGTACTTC

clone_size: -
v_call: TRBV7-2
j_call: TRBJ2-3
d_call: TRBD2
cdr3_aa: CASSAGLAGSTDTQYF
cdr3_nt: TGTGCCAGCAGCGCAGGACTAGCGGGGAGCACAGATACGCAGTATTTT

clone_size: -
v_call: TRBV29-1
j_call: TRBJ1-4
d_call: -
cdr3_aa: CSVEDGGHHNEKLFF
cdr3_nt: TGCAGCGTTGAAGATGGGGGACACCATAATGAAAAACTGTTTTTT

clone_size: -
v_call: TRBV6-2/TRBV6-3
j_call: TRBJ2-5
d_call: TRBD2
cdr3_aa: CASSSGGGRAKTQYF
cdr3_nt: TGTGCCAGCAGTAGCGGGGGGGGGCGAGCAAAGACCCAGTACTTC

clone_size: few
v_call: TRBV11-3
j_call: TRBJ2-2
d_call: TRBD1
cdr3_aa: CASGQGDRTGELFF
cdr3_nt: TGTGCCAGCGGGCAGGGGGATAGGACCGGGGAGCTGTTTTTT

clone_size: few
v_call: TRBV5-1
j_call: TRBJ1-2
d_call: TRBD1
cdr3_aa: CASSLGTGLNYGYTF
cdr3_nt: TGCGCCAGCAGCTTGGGGACAGGACTTAACTATGGCTACACCTTC

clone_size: -
v_call: TRBV2
j_call: TRBJ1-2
d_call: -
cdr3_aa: CASSGQANYGYTF
cdr3_nt: TGTGCCAGCAGTGGACAGGCTAACTATGGCTACACCTTC

clone_size: -
v_call: TRBV19
j_call: TRBJ1-5
d_call: -
cdr3_aa: CASSIVGGYSNQPQHF
cdr3_nt: TGTGCCAGTAGTATTGTGGGAGGCTATAGCAATCAGCCCCAGCATTTT

clone_size: -
v_call: TRBV2
j_call: TRBJ1-2
d_call: -
cdr3_aa: CASSERKESTNYGYTF
cdr3_nt: TGTGCCAGCAGTGAAAGGAAGGAGAGCACTAACTATGGCTACACCTTC

clone_size: -
v_call: TRBV19
j_call: TRBJ1-1
d_call: -
cdr3_aa: CASISIYTTEAFF
cdr3_nt: TGTGCCAGTATATCTATCTATACCACTGAAGCTTTCTTT

clone_size: -
v_call: TRBV19
j_call: TRBJ1-1
d_call: -
cdr3_aa: CASSISRVDTEAFF
cdr3_nt: TGTGCCAGTAGTATTTCCAGGGTAGACACTGAAGCTTTCTTT

clone_size: -
v_call: TRBV7-9
j_call: TRBJ2-1
d_call: TRBD2
cdr3_aa: CASRISGGYEQFF
cdr3_nt: TGTGCCAGCAGGATTAGCGGGGGATATGAGCAGTTCTTC

clone_size: -
v_call: TRBV6-6
j_call: TRBJ2-5
d_call: -
cdr3_aa: CASSYSGQQETQYF
cdr3_nt: TGTGCCAGCAGTTACTCCGGACAGCAAGAGACCCAGTACTTC

clone_size: once
v_call: TRBV5-1
j_call: TRBJ1-5
d_call: TRBD1
cdr3_aa: CASRPTGDSNQPQHF
cdr3_nt: TGCGCCAGCAGACCGACAGGGGATAGCAATCAGCCCCAGCATTTT

clone_size: -
v_call: TRBV2
j_call: TRBJ2-7
d_call: -
cdr3_aa: CASSEPTVSGNYEQYF
cdr3_nt: TGTGCCAGCAGTGAGCCCACGGTCTCGGGAAACTACGAGCAGTACTTC

clone_size: -
v_call: TRBV18
j_call: TRBJ1-4
d_call: -
cdr3_aa: CASSGRQGSEKLFF
cdr3_nt: TGTGCCAGCTCAGGTCGCCAGGGGAGTGAAAAACTGTTTTTT

clone_size: -
v_call: TRBV3-1/TRBV3-2
j_call: TRBJ2-7
d_call: TRBD1
cdr3_aa: CASSNRGGLNEQYF
cdr3_nt: TGTGCCAGCAGCAACCGAGGGGGCTTAAACGAGCAGTACTTC

clone_size: -
v_call: TRBV2
j_call: TRBJ2-3
d_call: -
cdr3_aa: CASSVYMTDTQYF
cdr3_nt: TGTGCCAGCAGTGTATATATGACAGATACGCAGTATTTT

clone_size: -
v_call: TRBV3-1/TRBV3-2
j_call: TRBJ2-7
d_call: TRBD2
cdr3_aa: CASSQGGGFYEQYF
cdr3_nt: TGTGCCAGCAGCCAAGGCGGGGGTTTCTACGAGCAGTACTTC

clone_size: -
v_call: TRBV5-4
j_call: TRBJ1-2
d_call: TRBD1
cdr3_aa: CASSLQQGMEGYTF
cdr3_nt: TGTGCCAGCAGCTTGCAACAGGGGATGGAGGGCTACACCTTC

clone_size: -
v_call: TRBV3-1/TRBV3-2
j_call: TRBJ1-1
d_call: TRBD1
cdr3_aa: CASSPLQGGAEAFF
cdr3_nt: TGTGCCAGCAGCCCCTTGCAGGGGGGTGCTGAAGCTTTCTTT

clone_size: -
v_call: TRBV5-1
j_call: TRBJ1-2
d_call: -
cdr3_aa: CASSITGRYPSGGYTF
cdr3_nt: TGCGCCAGCAGCATAACAGGACGGTACCCTTCGGGTGGCTACACCTTC

clone_size: -
v_call: TRBV5-1
j_call: TRBJ2-1
d_call: TRBD2
cdr3_aa: CASSFGIAGGPGEQFF
cdr3_nt: TGCGCCAGCAGCTTTGGTATAGCGGGGGGGCCGGGTGAGCAGTTCTTC

clone_size: -
v_call: TRBV25-1
j_call: TRBJ2-6
d_call: TRBD1
cdr3_aa: CASSGDRVSGANVLTF
cdr3_nt: TGTGCCAGCAGTGGGGACAGGGTTTCTGGGGCCAACGTCCTGACTTTC

clone_size: -
v_call: TRBV4-1
j_call: TRBJ1-2
d_call: TRBD1
cdr3_aa: CASSQAVGQALYGYTF
cdr3_nt: TGCGCCAGCAGCCAAGCCGTCGGACAGGCGCTCTATGGCTACACCTTC

clone_size: -
v_call: TRBV30
j_call: TRBJ1-5
d_call: TRBD1
cdr3_aa: CAWGGQGDQPQHF
cdr3_nt: TGTGCCTGGGGGGGACAGGGCGATCAGCCCCAGCATTTT

clone_size: -
v_call: TRBV5-4
j_call: TRBJ1-6
d_call: TRBD1
cdr3_aa: CASSASTGRWSPLHF
cdr3_nt: TGTGCCAGCAGCGCTTCGACAGGGAGGTGGTCACCCCTCCACTTT

clone_size: -
v_call: TRBV11-2
j_call: TRBJ2-5
d_call: -
cdr3_aa: CASSKSGGVWETQYF
cdr3_nt: TGTGCCAGCAGCAAGTCGGGGGGCGTTTGGGAGACCCAGTACTTC

clone_size: -
v_call: TRBV19
j_call: TRBJ1-2
d_call: TRBD1
cdr3_aa: CASTSGGGEFGYTF
cdr3_nt: TGTGCCAGTACCTCGGGAGGGGGCGAGTTTGGCTACACCTTC

clone_size: -
v_call: TRBV18
j_call: TRBJ2-3
d_call: TRBD1
cdr3_aa: CASSPSTGFRDTQYF
cdr3_nt: TGTGCCAGCTCACCATCGACAGGGTTCCGAGATACGCAGTATTTT

clone_size: -
v_call: TRBV30
j_call: TRBJ2-2
d_call: -
cdr3_aa: CAWSEQATGELFF
cdr3_nt: TGTGCCTGGAGTGAACAGGCCACCGGGGAGCTGTTTTTT

clone_size: -
v_call: TRBV6-2/TRBV6-3
j_call: TRBJ1-2
d_call: -
cdr3_aa: CASSDPQGYYGYTF
cdr3_nt: TGTGCCAGCAGTGACCCACAGGGATACTATGGCTACACCTTC

clone_size: -
v_call: TRBV10-3
j_call: TRBJ1-2
d_call: TRBD1
cdr3_aa: CAIAGQERNYGYTF
cdr3_nt: TGTGCCATCGCTGGACAGGAGCGAAACTATGGCTACACCTTC

clone_size: -
v_call: TRBV15
j_call: TRBJ1-2
d_call: TRBD1
cdr3_aa: CATSMGPGQGIYGYTF
cdr3_nt: TGTGCCACCAGCATGGGTCCGGGACAGGGAATCTATGGCTACACCTTC

clone_size: -
v_call: TRBV18
j_call: TRBJ1-1
d_call: -
cdr3_aa: CASSLGQSLEAFF
cdr3_nt: TGTGCCAGCTCACTCGGACAGTCCCTCGAAGCTTTCTTT

clone_size: -
v_call: TRBV6-5
j_call: TRBJ1-3
d_call: -
cdr3_aa: CASLWGGNGNTIYF
cdr3_nt: TGTGCCAGCCTATGGGGAGGGAATGGAAACACCATATATTTT

clone_size: -
v_call: TRBV18
j_call: TRBJ2-1
d_call: -
cdr3_aa: CASSSGLDEQFF
cdr3_nt: TGTGCCAGCTCCTCAGGGCTCGATGAGCAGTTCTTC

clone_size: -
v_call: TRBV7-8
j_call: TRBJ1-1
d_call: -
cdr3_aa: CASSPLTRNTEAFF
cdr3_nt: TGTGCCAGCAGCCCGTTAACGAGGAACACTGAAGCTTTCTTT

clone_size: -
v_call: TRBV5-5
j_call: TRBJ2-3
d_call: -
cdr3_aa: CASSMGTAVNTQYF
cdr3_nt: TGTGCCAGCAGCATGGGGACTGCCGTTAATACGCAGTATTTT

clone_size: -
v_call: TRBV19
j_call: TRBJ2-5
d_call: TRBD2
cdr3_aa: CASSIRRTSGGVEETQYF
cdr3_nt: TGTGCCAGTAGTATAAGGAGGACTAGCGGGGGGGTCGAGGAGACCCAGTACTTC

clone_size: -
v_call: TRBV6-4
j_call: TRBJ1-2
d_call: TRBD1
cdr3_aa: CASSDSGGTGPNYGYTF
cdr3_nt: TGTGCCAGCAGTGACTCAGGGGGCACCGGCCCTAACTATGGCTACACCTTC

clone_size: -
v_call: TRBV6-5
j_call: TRBJ2-5
d_call: TRBD2
cdr3_aa: CASRTAGQETQYF
cdr3_nt: TGTGCCAGCAGGACAGCGGGGCAAGAGACCCAGTACTTC

clone_size: -
v_call: TRBV20-1
j_call: TRBJ2-7
d_call: -
cdr3_aa: CSASNTRLLSYEQYF
cdr3_nt: TGCAGTGCTAGTAACACACGCCTGTTGTCCTACGAGCAGTACTTC

clone_size: -
v_call: TRBV9
j_call: TRBJ1-3
d_call: -
cdr3_aa: CASSALLGNTIYF
cdr3_nt: TGTGCCAGCAGCGCTTTACTCGGAAACACCATATATTTT

clone_size: -
v_call: TRBV7-3
j_call: TRBJ1-1
d_call: -
cdr3_aa: CASSSGVGTEAFF
cdr3_nt: TGTGCCAGCAGCTCCGGGGTAGGGACTGAAGCTTTCTTT

clone_size: -
v_call: TRBV6-6
j_call: TRBJ1-2
d_call: TRBD1
cdr3_aa: CASSTGTAVSRDGYTF
cdr3_nt: TGTGCCAGCAGCACCGGGACAGCCGTCTCGAGGGATGGCTACACCTTC

clone_size: -
v_call: TRBV6-4
j_call: TRBJ2-7
d_call: -
cdr3_aa: CASKGAGLVAEQYF
cdr3_nt: TGTGCCAGCAAGGGGGCGGGACTAGTGGCGGAGCAGTACTTC

clone_size: -
v_call: TRBV30
j_call: TRBJ2-3
d_call: TRBD2
cdr3_aa: CAWSALAGGPTDTQYF
cdr3_nt: TGTGCCTGGAGCGCACTAGCGGGGGGGCCCACAGATACGCAGTATTTT

clone_size: few
v_call: TRBV19
j_call: TRBJ2-5
d_call: -
cdr3_aa: CASNEGLGEETQYF
cdr3_nt: TGTGCCAGTAATGAGGGACTTGGGGAAGAGACCCAGTACTTC

clone_size: -
v_call: TRBV18
j_call: TRBJ1-4
d_call: -
cdr3_aa: CASSRDAGGKLFF
cdr3_nt: TGTGCCAGCTCACGTGACGCGGGGGGAAAACTGTTTTTT